The clone carrying this TCR beta chain was seen at least ten times. Antigen specificity is unknown. This sample is part of a study of blood T cells in healthy people across ages. Study outcomes and limitations: Measured against age, TCR beta diversity per million T cells decreased in a roughly linear manner.

This CDR3 has 13 residues. In germline, CDR1 is MNHNY, CDR2 SVGAGI (reference sequence). Using a J-beta primer mix together with a sample-barcoded 5' primer, a second PCR was run for roughly 6 to 12 cycles. Every cDNA molecule bore a tag from a template-switch adaptor containing 12 random nucleotides. TCRdb analysed the 5' RACE reads with MiXCR anew, one entry per CDR3 protein. The data contain 1.5 million to 1.9 million distinct CDR3 sequences, less than 45% of them singletons. It was roughly 10 milliliters of peripheral blood that were drawn from each donor. The chain uses TRBV6-6 and TRBJ2-7; 9 bases line up with TRBD2. This sequence originates from a woman aged 18-29 years in good health. Sample: blood. CDR3 DNA sequence: TGTGCAGCAGGGCTAGCGGGATCCTACGAGCAGTACTTC. It encodes CAAGLAGSYEQYF.